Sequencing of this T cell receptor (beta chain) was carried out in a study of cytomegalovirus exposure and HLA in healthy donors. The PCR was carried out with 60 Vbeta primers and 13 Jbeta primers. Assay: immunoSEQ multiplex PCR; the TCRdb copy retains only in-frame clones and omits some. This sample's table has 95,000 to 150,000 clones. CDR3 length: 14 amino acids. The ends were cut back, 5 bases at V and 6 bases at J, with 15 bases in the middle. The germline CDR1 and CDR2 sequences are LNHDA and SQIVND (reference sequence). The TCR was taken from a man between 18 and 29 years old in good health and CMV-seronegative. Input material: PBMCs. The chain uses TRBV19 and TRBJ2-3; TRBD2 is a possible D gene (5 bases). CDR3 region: CASSLEGNLDTQYF. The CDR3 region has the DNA TGTGCCAGTAGTCTCGAGGGTAATTTGGATACGCAGTATTTT.